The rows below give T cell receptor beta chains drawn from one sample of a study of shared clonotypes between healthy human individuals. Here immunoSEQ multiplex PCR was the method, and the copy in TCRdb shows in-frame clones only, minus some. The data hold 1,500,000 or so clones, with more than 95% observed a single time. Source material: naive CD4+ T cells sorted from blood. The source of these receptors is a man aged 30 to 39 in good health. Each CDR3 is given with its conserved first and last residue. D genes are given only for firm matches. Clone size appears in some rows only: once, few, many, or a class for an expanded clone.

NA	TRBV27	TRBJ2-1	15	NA	TGTGCCAGCAGCCTTTCTTTGCAGGGATGGGATGAGCAGTTCTTC	CASSLSLQGWDEQFF
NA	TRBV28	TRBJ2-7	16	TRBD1	TGTGCCAGCAGCACCGCCAGGGGGCTCAGGATCCACGAGCAGTACTTC	CASSTARGLRIHEQYF
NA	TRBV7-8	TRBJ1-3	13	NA	TGTGCCAGCAGCTCCCAATCTGGAAACACCATATATTTT	CASSSQSGNTIYF
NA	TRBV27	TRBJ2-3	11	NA	TGTGCCACCTCAAGGACAGATACGCAGTATTTT	CATSRTDTQYF
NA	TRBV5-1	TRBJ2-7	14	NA	TGCGCCAGCAGCTTCGGGACGGCAGCCTACGAGCAGTACTTC	CASSFGTAAYEQYF
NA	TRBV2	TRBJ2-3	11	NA	TGTGCCAGCAGCTCACTCCATACGCAGTATTTT	CASSSLHTQYF
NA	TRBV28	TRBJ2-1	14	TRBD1	TGTGCCAGCAGTTCCACCCCGGGACAGCCGGAGCGGTTCTTC	CASSSTPGQPERFF
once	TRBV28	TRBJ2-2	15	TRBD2	TGTGCCAGCAGACGGGCGGGAGGGCCGACCGGGGAGCTGTTTTTT	CASRRAGGPTGELFF
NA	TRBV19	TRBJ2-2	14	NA	TGTGCCAGTAGAACGACAGTCAACACCGGGGAGCTGTTTTTT	CASRTTVNTGELFF
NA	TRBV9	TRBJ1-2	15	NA	TGTGCCAGCAGCGTATCCTGGGCGGAGAACTATGGCTACACCTTC	CASSVSWAENYGYTF
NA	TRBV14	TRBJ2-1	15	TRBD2	TGTGCCAGCAGCACAAGACTAGCGGGATACAATGAGCAGTTCTTC	CASSTRLAGYNEQFF
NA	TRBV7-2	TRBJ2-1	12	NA	TGTGCCAGCAGCCTATCTCTATATGAGCAGTTCTTC	CASSLSLYEQFF
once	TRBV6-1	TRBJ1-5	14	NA	TGTGCCAGCAGTGAGGGGTATAGCAATCAGCCCCAGCATTTT	CASSEGYSNQPQHF
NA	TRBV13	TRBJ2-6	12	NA	TGTGCCAGCAGCTCTGGGGCCAACGTCCTGACTTTC	CASSSGANVLTF
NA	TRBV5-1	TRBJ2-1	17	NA	TGCGCCAGCAGCCCTTATGGCATGGGGTACTCCTACAATGAGCAGTTCTTC	CASSPYGMGYSYNEQFF
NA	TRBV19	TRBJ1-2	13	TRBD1	TGTGCCAGTATTGACAGGGGAATCTATGGCTACACCTTC	CASIDRGIYGYTF
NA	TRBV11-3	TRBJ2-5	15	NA	TGTGCCAGCAGCCCCGGGCCCCGGAGTGGGGAGACCCAGTACTTC	CASSPGPRSGETQYF
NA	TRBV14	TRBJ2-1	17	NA	TGTGCCAGCAGCTTATTCCCAGGCGGTAGGGCACTCGATGAGCAGTTCTTC	CASSLFPGGRALDEQFF
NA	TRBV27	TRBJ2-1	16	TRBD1	TGTGCCAGCACCCCCTCGGGACAGGGGACTTACAATGAGCAGTTCTTC	CASTPSGQGTYNEQFF
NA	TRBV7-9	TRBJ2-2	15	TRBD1	TGTGCCAGCAGCGGCTGGGACAGGAACACCGGGGAGCTGTTTTTT	CASSGWDRNTGELFF
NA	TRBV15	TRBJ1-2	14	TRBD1	TGTGCCACCAGCAGAGATGGGGGACAGGATGGCTACACCTTC	CATSRDGGQDGYTF
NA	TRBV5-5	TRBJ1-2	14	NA	TGTGCCAGCAGCTTGGGGGGCAGGGAGATCGGCTACACCTTC	CASSLGGREIGYTF
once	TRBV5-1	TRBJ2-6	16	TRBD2	TGCGCCAGCAGACTAGCGGAAGCCTCTGGGGCCAACGTCCTGACTTTC	CASRLAEASGANVLTF
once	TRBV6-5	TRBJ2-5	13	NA	TGTGCCAGCAGTTATCAAGCACAAGAGACCCAGTACTTC	CASSYQAQETQYF
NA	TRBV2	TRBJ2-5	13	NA	TGTGCCAGCAGAGGGACGCACCAAGAGACCCAGTACTTC	CASRGTHQETQYF
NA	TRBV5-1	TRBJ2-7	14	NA	TGCGCCAGCAGCTTTACCGGGCCCTCCTACGAGCAGTACTTC	CASSFTGPSYEQYF
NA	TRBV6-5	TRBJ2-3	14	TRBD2	TGTGCCAGCACCCCGGGACTAGCGGCAGATACGCAGTATTTT	CASTPGLAADTQYF
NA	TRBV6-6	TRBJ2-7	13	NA	TGTGCCAGCAGTGCAGGGGGGAACGGCGAGCAGTACTTC	CASSAGGNGEQYF
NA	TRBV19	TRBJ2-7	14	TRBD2	TGTGCCAGTAGCGGACTAGCGGGCTCCTACGAGCAGTACTTC	CASSGLAGSYEQYF
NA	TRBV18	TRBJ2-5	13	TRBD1	TGTGCCAGCTCACCCCGGGACAGGCTAGCCCAGTACTTC	CASSPRDRLAQYF
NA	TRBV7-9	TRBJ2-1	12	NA	TGTGCCAGCAGCAACGTTGGGGGTGAGCAGTTCTTC	CASSNVGGEQFF
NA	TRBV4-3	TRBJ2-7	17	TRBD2	TGCGCCAGCAGCCTTAAGGCTAGCGGAGTAGCGCCCTACGAGCAGTACTTC	CASSLKASGVAPYEQYF
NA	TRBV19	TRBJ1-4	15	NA	TGTGCCAGTAGTATGCCCGGCGCGAGGGTTGAAAAACTGTTTTTT	CASSMPGARVEKLFF
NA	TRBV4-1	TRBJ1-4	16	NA	TGCGCCAGCAGCCAAGCGGGCAGCCCGGGGTGGGAAAAACTGTTTTTT	CASSQAGSPGWEKLFF
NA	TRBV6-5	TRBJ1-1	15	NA	TGTGCCAGCAGTTACGATTCACAGCGGAACACTGAAGCTTTCTTT	CASSYDSQRNTEAFF
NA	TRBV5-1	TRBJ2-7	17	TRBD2	TGCGCCAGCAGCTTGGGGGGAGCTGGCGGGAGCTCCTACGAGCAGTACTTC	CASSLGGAGGSSYEQYF
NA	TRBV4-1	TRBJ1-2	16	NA	TGCGCCAGCAGCCAAGATTTTCTTCCAGGGCCGTATGGCTACACCTTC	CASSQDFLPGPYGYTF
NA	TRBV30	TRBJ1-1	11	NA	TGTGCCTGGAGCCTTAACACTGAAGCTTTCTTT	CAWSLNTEAFF
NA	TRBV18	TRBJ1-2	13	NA	TGTGCCAGCTCACCAAAGAATGGCTATGGCTACACCTTC	CASSPKNGYGYTF
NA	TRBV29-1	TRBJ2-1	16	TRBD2	TGCAGCGTTGATATGAGAGCGGGAGGTAGATACAATGAGCAGTTCTTC	CSVDMRAGGRYNEQFF
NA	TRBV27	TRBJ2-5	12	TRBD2	TGTGCCAGCAGCCTCCGGGGGGGAGCCCAGTACTTC	CASSLRGGAQYF